Listed below are T cell receptor beta chains from one sample, sequenced in a study of CD8 T cells in Susac syndrome. Using its own MiXCR run on the immunoSEQ multiplex PCR reads, TCRdb lists one record per CDR3 protein. The table shows around 59,000 distinct CDR3 sequences, with approximately 90% occurring only once. Sequenced: CD8+ T cells from PBMCs. All receptors come from a human donor in good health. The CDR3 runs from the conserved cysteine through the conserved F or W. The D gene is left open where the match is weak. Only some rows state a clone size, as once, few, many or a class for expanded clones.

CDR3aa: CASSVRVGQGASPYGYTF
CDR3nt: TGTGCCAGCAGCGTAAGAGTGGGACAGGGGGCAAGCCCGTATGGCTACACCTTC
v_gene: TRBV9
j_gene: TRBJ1-2
len: 18
d_gene: TRBD1
abundance: .

CDR3aa: CAISDPGLNSGANVLTF
CDR3nt: TGTGCCATCAGTGACCCGGGACTGAACTCTGGGGCCAACGTCCTGACTTTC
v_gene: TRBV10-3
j_gene: TRBJ2-6
len: 17
d_gene: .
abundance: .

CDR3aa: CATRREANTEAFF
CDR3nt: TGTGCCACCAGGAGGGAAGCGAACACTGAAGCTTTCTTT
v_gene: TRBV24-1
j_gene: TRBJ1-1
len: 13
d_gene: .
abundance: .

CDR3aa: CASTPVRTGCLFYEQYF
CDR3nt: TGTGCCAGCACCCCAGTTCGGACAGGGTGTTTGTTCTACGAGCAGTACTTC
v_gene: TRBV21-1
j_gene: TRBJ2-7
len: 17
d_gene: .
abundance: .

CDR3aa: CASSLGAGPLNTEAFF
CDR3nt: TGTGCCAGCAGCTTGGGAGCGGGACCACTGAACACTGAAGCTTTCTTT
v_gene: TRBV5-4
j_gene: TRBJ1-1
len: 16
d_gene: .
abundance: .

CDR3aa: CASSFHGQNTEAFF
CDR3nt: TGTGCCAGCAGTTTCCATGGACAGAACACTGAAGCTTTCTTT
v_gene: TRBV27
j_gene: TRBJ1-1
len: 14
d_gene: .
abundance: .

CDR3aa: CASSPTGRSEKLFF
CDR3nt: TGTGCCAGCAGTCCGACAGGTAGAAGTGAAAAACTGTTTTTT
v_gene: TRBV28
j_gene: TRBJ1-4
len: 14
d_gene: .
abundance: .

CDR3aa: CASSTSPETPSYEQYF
CDR3nt: TGTGCCAGCAGCACCTCCCCGGAGACTCCTTCCTACGAGCAGTACTTC
v_gene: TRBV9
j_gene: TRBJ2-7
len: 16
d_gene: .
abundance: .

CDR3aa: CASSLRTGGNEQFF
CDR3nt: TGTGCCAGCAGTTTACGGACAGGGGGCAATGAGCAGTTCTTC
v_gene: TRBV28
j_gene: TRBJ2-1
len: 14
d_gene: TRBD1
abundance: .

CDR3aa: CASSIRTGYREKLFF
CDR3nt: TGTGCCAGCAGCATCCGGACAGGGTACCGCGAAAAACTGTTTTTT
v_gene: TRBV13
j_gene: TRBJ1-4
len: 15
d_gene: TRBD1
abundance: .

CDR3aa: CASSQEPREGAYGYTF
CDR3nt: TGTGCCAGCAGCCAAGAGCCCAGGGAGGGGGCGTATGGCTACACCTTC
v_gene: TRBV14
j_gene: TRBJ1-2
len: 16
d_gene: TRBD1
abundance: .

CDR3aa: CSAPEGGGRETQYF
CDR3nt: TGCAGTGCTCCCGAGGGGGGAGGGCGAGAGACCCAGTACTTC
v_gene: TRBV20-1
j_gene: TRBJ2-5
len: 14
d_gene: .
abundance: .

CDR3aa: CSVRGGNEQFF
CDR3nt: TGCAGCGTCAGGGGAGGCAATGAGCAGTTCTTC
v_gene: TRBV29-1
j_gene: TRBJ2-1
len: 11
d_gene: .
abundance: .

CDR3aa: CASSHGLAGVPYEQYF
CDR3nt: TGTGCCAGCAGCCACGGACTAGCGGGGGTACCCTACGAGCAGTACTTC
v_gene: TRBV4-2
j_gene: TRBJ2-7
len: 16
d_gene: TRBD2
abundance: .

CDR3aa: CASSWDAGGEQYF
CDR3nt: TGTGCCAGCAGCTGGGACGCGGGGGGCGAGCAGTACTTC
v_gene: TRBV28
j_gene: TRBJ2-7
len: 13
d_gene: TRBD2
abundance: .

CDR3aa: CSVDRGEETQYF
CDR3nt: TGCAGCGTTGATCGGGGGGAGGAGACCCAGTACTTC
v_gene: TRBV29-1
j_gene: TRBJ2-5
len: 12
d_gene: TRBD2
abundance: .

CDR3aa: CASSQDQLGLAGWGNEQFF
CDR3nt: TGCGCCAGCAGCCAAGATCAACTTGGACTAGCGGGCTGGGGCAATGAGCAGTTCTTC
v_gene: TRBV4-3
j_gene: TRBJ2-1
len: 19
d_gene: TRBD2
abundance: .

CDR3aa: CASSLSGGGYTEAFF
CDR3nt: TGTGCCAGCAGTTTATCCGGGGGGGGGTACACTGAAGCTTTCTTT
v_gene: TRBV27
j_gene: TRBJ1-1
len: 15
d_gene: .
abundance: .

CDR3aa: CASSYSNSYEQYF
CDR3nt: TGTGCCAGCAGTTACTCCAACAGTTACGAGCAGTACTTC
v_gene: TRBV6-5
j_gene: TRBJ2-7
len: 13
d_gene: .
abundance: few

CDR3aa: CASSQDSQGQASDTEAFF
CDR3nt: TGTGCCAGCAGCCAAGATTCACAGGGACAGGCCTCGGACACTGAAGCTTTCTTT
v_gene: TRBV4-2
j_gene: TRBJ1-1
len: 18
d_gene: TRBD1
abundance: .

CDR3aa: CASSFQGSISYNEQFF
CDR3nt: TGTGCCAGCAGTTTCCAGGGAAGTATCTCCTACAATGAGCAGTTCTTC
v_gene: TRBV6-5
j_gene: TRBJ2-1
len: 16
d_gene: .
abundance: once

CDR3aa: CASSVGQIATYEQYF
CDR3nt: TGTGCCAGCAGTGTTGGACAGATTGCGACCTACGAGCAGTACTTC
v_gene: TRBV6-1
j_gene: TRBJ2-7
len: 15
d_gene: .
abundance: .

CDR3aa: CASSRPNYGYTF
CDR3nt: TGTGCCAGCAGCCGCCCTAACTATGGCTACACCTTC
v_gene: TRBV5-4
j_gene: TRBJ1-2
len: 12
d_gene: .
abundance: once

CDR3aa: CASSAGTDPLINYGYTF
CDR3nt: TGTGCCAGCAGCGCCGGGACGGATCCCTTGATTAACTATGGCTACACCTTC
v_gene: TRBV9
j_gene: TRBJ1-2
len: 17
d_gene: .
abundance: once

CDR3aa: CASSELGTRLVRNGYTF
CDR3nt: TGTGCCAGCAGTGAATTGGGGACCCGCTTAGTTAGGAATGGCTACACCTTC
v_gene: TRBV25-1
j_gene: TRBJ1-2
len: 17
d_gene: .
abundance: .

CDR3aa: CASSQDSSWQETQYF
CDR3nt: TGTGCCAGCAGCCAAGATTCGAGCTGGCAAGAGACCCAGTACTTC
v_gene: TRBV3-1
j_gene: TRBJ2-5
len: 15
d_gene: .
abundance: once

CDR3aa: CASSLAGRGATNEKLFF
CDR3nt: TGTGCCAGCAGCTTGGCGGGGAGGGGCGCAACTAATGAAAAACTGTTTTTT
v_gene: TRBV5-6
j_gene: TRBJ1-4
len: 17
d_gene: .
abundance: .

CDR3aa: CASSPRQGSPYEQYF
CDR3nt: TGTGCCAGCAGCCCCCGACAGGGATCTCCCTACGAGCAGTACTTC
v_gene: TRBV7-9
j_gene: TRBJ2-7
len: 15
d_gene: TRBD1
abundance: .

CDR3aa: CAISEDREPYNEQFF
CDR3nt: TGTGCCATCAGTGAGGACAGGGAACCCTACAATGAGCAGTTCTTC
v_gene: TRBV10-3
j_gene: TRBJ2-1
len: 15
d_gene: TRBD1
abundance: .

CDR3aa: CATSRDSSYEQYF
CDR3nt: TGTGCCACCTCCCGGGACTCCTCCTACGAGCAGTACTTC
v_gene: TRBV28
j_gene: TRBJ2-7
len: 13
d_gene: .
abundance: .

CDR3aa: CASSFVSGNDSPLHF
CDR3nt: TGTGCCAGCAGTTTCGTATCGGGAAATGATTCACCCCTCCACTTT
v_gene: TRBV27
j_gene: TRBJ1-6
len: 15
d_gene: .
abundance: .

CDR3aa: CASSLGPGEDRGGELFF
CDR3nt: TGTGCCAGCAGCTTAGGCCCTGGGGAGGATCGGGGCGGGGAGCTGTTTTTT
v_gene: TRBV11-2
j_gene: TRBJ2-2
len: 17
d_gene: .
abundance: .

CDR3aa: CASSRNQGNGYTF
CDR3nt: TGTGCCAGCAGCCGAAATCAGGGGAACGGCTACACCTTC
v_gene: TRBV5-4
j_gene: TRBJ1-2
len: 13
d_gene: .
abundance: .

CDR3aa: CASSTGYMNTEAFF
CDR3nt: TGTGCCAGTAGTACCGGATACATGAACACTGAAGCTTTCTTT
v_gene: TRBV19
j_gene: TRBJ1-1
len: 14
d_gene: .
abundance: .

CDR3aa: CASSLQLSPNEQFF
CDR3nt: TGTGCCAGCAGCCTACAGCTAAGCCCTAATGAGCAGTTCTTC
v_gene: TRBV7-9
j_gene: TRBJ2-1
len: 14
d_gene: .
abundance: .

CDR3aa: CASSLAGVDSPLHF
CDR3nt: TGCGCCAGCAGCTTGGCGGGGGTAGATTCACCCCTCCACTTT
v_gene: TRBV5-1
j_gene: TRBJ1-6
len: 14
d_gene: .
abundance: few

CDR3aa: CASSLVGGGRSEQFF
CDR3nt: TGTGCCAGCAGTTTAGTCGGGGGGGGCCGGAGTGAGCAGTTCTTC
v_gene: TRBV27
j_gene: TRBJ2-1
len: 15
d_gene: TRBD2
abundance: once

CDR3aa: CASSYEASPLLDTQYF
CDR3nt: TGTGCCAGCAGTTACGAGGCTAGTCCCCTTCTAGATACGCAGTATTTT
v_gene: TRBV6-2/TRBV6-3
j_gene: TRBJ2-3
len: 16
d_gene: .
abundance: .

CDR3aa: CASSFPEGMNTEAFF
CDR3nt: TGCGCCAGCAGCTTCCCCGAGGGGATGAACACTGAAGCTTTCTTT
v_gene: TRBV5-1
j_gene: TRBJ1-1
len: 15
d_gene: .
abundance: .

CDR3aa: CASSPYARDQPQHF
CDR3nt: TGTGCCAGTAGTCCATACGCGCGGGACCAGCCCCAGCATTTT
v_gene: TRBV19
j_gene: TRBJ1-5
len: 14
d_gene: .
abundance: .

CDR3aa: CASSQAGGGGNEQYF
CDR3nt: TGCGCCAGCAGCCAAGCGGGCGGGGGCGGGAACGAGCAGTACTTC
v_gene: TRBV4-3
j_gene: TRBJ2-7
len: 15
d_gene: .
abundance: .

CDR3aa: CASSSTGGWDTGELFF
CDR3nt: TGTGCCAGCAGTTCCACAGGGGGTTGGGATACCGGGGAGCTGTTTTTT
v_gene: TRBV12-3/TRBV12-4
j_gene: TRBJ2-2
len: 16
d_gene: TRBD1
abundance: .

CDR3aa: CSVTGTGIQGYTF
CDR3nt: TGCAGCGTTACCGGGACAGGGATCCAAGGCTACACCTTC
v_gene: TRBV29-1
j_gene: TRBJ1-2
len: 13
d_gene: TRBD1
abundance: .

CDR3aa: CASSILTGGVSQPQHF
CDR3nt: TGTGCCAGTAGTATCCTTACAGGGGGCGTTAGTCAGCCCCAGCATTTT
v_gene: TRBV19
j_gene: TRBJ1-5
len: 16
d_gene: TRBD1
abundance: .

CDR3aa: CASRAGPPVGPDTQYF
CDR3nt: TGTGCCAGCAGGGCCGGACCGCCGGTAGGCCCAGATACGCAGTATTTT
v_gene: TRBV7-9
j_gene: TRBJ2-3
len: 16
d_gene: .
abundance: .

CDR3aa: CASTLGDSNQPQHF
CDR3nt: TGTGCCAGCACCCTGGGGGATAGCAATCAGCCCCAGCATTTT
v_gene: TRBV12-3/TRBV12-4
j_gene: TRBJ1-5
len: 14
d_gene: .
abundance: .

CDR3aa: CSATDRGLWSSYEQYF
CDR3nt: TGCAGTGCAACAGACAGGGGGCTTTGGAGCTCCTACGAGCAGTACTTC
v_gene: TRBV20-1
j_gene: TRBJ2-7
len: 16
d_gene: TRBD1
abundance: .

CDR3aa: CSASLYREPLYGYTF
CDR3nt: TGCAGTGCTAGCCTCTACAGGGAGCCCCTCTATGGCTACACCTTC
v_gene: TRBV20-1
j_gene: TRBJ1-2
len: 15
d_gene: .
abundance: .

CDR3aa: CASSFLPGTNTEAFF
CDR3nt: TGTGCCAGCAGTTTTTTGCCGGGCACGAACACTGAAGCTTTCTTT
v_gene: TRBV28
j_gene: TRBJ1-1
len: 15
d_gene: .
abundance: .